This T cell receptor beta chain emerged from a study of blood T cell repertoires in COVID-19. Overall study: Both acute and convalescent COVID-19 samples were obtained from the United States, Italy and Spain. T cells, B-cell-depleted T cells, or PBMCs supplied cDNA or gDNA.

Worth noting for this clone: The same CDR3 is also encoded by other DNA sequences in this sample.

Clones were sequenced by immunoSEQ multiplex PCR, and TCRdb holds only the in-frame ones, with some missing. The sample lists 60,000 to 85,000 clones; more than 90% were seen once. Germline CDR1 and CDR2: MNHEY and SMNVEV (reference sequence). J lost 8 bases, V lost 2 bases, and 1 base had no gene match. This CDR3 region has 14 residues. The TCR comes from a man aged 50 to 60 with acute or convalescent COVID-19. The chain recombines TRBV27 with TRBJ2-1; 12 positions agree with TRBD1. What was sequenced was peripheral blood. In DNA, the CDR3 is TGTGCCAGCAGTTTAGGGACAGGGGGCTATGAGCAGTTCTTC. It specifies CASSLGTGGYEQFF.